One and the same sample provided the 27 T cell receptor beta chains below, sequenced in a study of blood T cell repertoires in COVID-19. The assay was immunoSEQ multiplex PCR, and TCRdb's table has in-frame clones only and misses some. The table lists 250,000 to 400,000 clones, roughly 88% of them singletons, with roughly 2.9% in the top ten. Sequenced sample: peripheral blood. These receptors came from a woman aged 30 to 39 with COVID-19, enrolled during active disease.

CDR3 amino acids: CAISEATGDYGYTF. The DNA for the CDR3 is TGTGCCATCAGTGAGGCGACAGGGGACTATGGCTACACCTTC. The rearrangement uses TRBV10-3 and TRBJ1-2; 8 bases line up with TRBD1. CDR1 ENHRY and CDR2 SYGVKD come from the germline V gene. CDR3 length: 14 residues. J was trimmed by 3 bases and V by 2 bases; bases with no gene match: 2.

V and J are TRBV19 and TRBJ1-2; 9 positions agree with TRBD1. Germline CDR1 and CDR2: LNHDA and SQIVND (reference sequence). CDR3 size: 16 residues. V lost 5 bases, J lost 1 base, and 8 bases stayed unmatched. CDR3 coding DNA: TGTGCCAGTAGTGTCCTTCCGGGACAGGGTAACTATGGCTACACCTTC. Residues: CASSVLPGQGNYGYTF. The full variable domain, rest sourced from reference TRBV19 and TRBJ1-2, is DGGITQSPKYLFRKEGQNVTLSCEQNLNHDAMYWYRQDPGQGLRLIYYSQIVNDFQKGDIAEGYSVSREKKESFPLTVTSAQKNPTAFYLCASSVLPGQGNYGYTFGSGTRLTVV.

The V and J genes are TRBV29-1 and TRBJ2-3; D might be TRBD2 (6 bases). V was pared by 0 bases and J by 0 bases, with 10 bases between. This CDR3 spans 15 amino acids. In germline, CDR1 is SQVTM, CDR2 ANQGSEA. The DNA of the CDR3 is TGCAGCGTTGAAGAAATAGGAGGGAGCACAGATACGCAGTATTTT. Translating gives CSVEEIGGSTDTQYF.

This clone was detected only once. Here the CDR3 DNA reads TGTGCCAGCAGCCAATGGAGCACCGGGGAGCTGTTTTTT. As protein: CASSQWSTGELFF. The V call is TRBV3-1 (or the pseudogene TRBV3-2), the J call TRBJ2-2; D is unresolved. The germline V gene has CDR1 LGHDT and CDR2 YNNKEL (reference sequence). CDR3 length equals 13 residues. V lost 2 bases, J lost 4 bases, and 5 bases lay in between.

The rearrangement uses TRBV6-5 and TRBJ2-2; no definite D call. The CDR3 has 13 residues. Trimming removed 4 bases at V and 2 bases at J, with 5 bases between. Germline CDR1 and CDR2: MNHEY and SVGAGI. In DNA form, the CDR3 reads TGTGCCAGCAGTTTTCTAAACACCGGGGAGCTGTTTTTT. This encodes CASSFLNTGELFF.

The CDR3 coding sequence is TGTGCCAGCAGGCGTATAAGCGACAGGGAAGGGTATGGCTACACCTTC. Translating it yields CASRRISDREGYGYTF. V is TRBV11-2 and J is TRBJ1-2, with 7 positions matching TRBD1. CDR1 and CDR2 from the germline V gene are SGHAT and FQNNGV. V lost 6 bases, J lost 5 bases, and 15 bases stayed unmatched. The length of the CDR3 is 16 residues.

The V gene is TRBV18, the J gene TRBJ2-1, with D perhaps TRBD2 (6 bases). Germline-derived CDR1 and CDR2 are KGHSH and LQKENI. Trimming stripped 3 bases from V and 9 bases from J, with 15 bases between. The CDR3 covers 14 residues. The CDR3 coding sequence is TGTGCCAGCTCACCGCAGAAGGCCGGGGGTGAGCAGTTCTTC. It is translated as CASSPQKAGGEQFF.

The chain links TRBV29-1 to TRBJ2-1; the D gene is possibly TRBD1 (5 bases). Trimming removed 5 bases at V and 5 bases at J, with 19 bases between. The length of the CDR3 is 15 residues. Germline V gives CDR1 SQVTM, CDR2 ANQGSEA. This chain's CDR3 is CSVQGLAQPNNEQFF. Here the CDR3 DNA reads TGCAGCGTTCAGGGTCTCGCCCAACCCAACAATGAGCAGTTCTTC.

This chain links TRBV6-1 with TRBJ2-1, with TRBD2 identical over 7 bases. CDR1 and CDR2 from the germline V gene are MNHNS and SASEGT. V lost 3 bases to trimming and J lost 5 bases; unmatched junction nucleotides: 4. There are 14 residues in the CDR3. The CDR3 here is CASSEPGLHNEQFF. The CDR3, as DNA: TGTGCCAGCAGTGAGCCGGGACTACACAATGAGCAGTTCTTC.

This chain uses TRBV6-5 with TRBJ1-2; D ambiguous. Germline CDR1 and CDR2: MNHEY and SVGAGI. The length of the CDR3 is 13 residues. Between the trimmed V and J ends, which lost 6 bases and 1 base, there was a span of 9 bases. The CDR3 nucleotides are TGTGCCAGCAGACCCCAGAATAACTATGGCTACACCTTC. This codes for CASRPQNNYGYTF.

The chain couples TRBV19 to TRBJ2-1; 11 nucleotides line up with TRBD1. The germline CDR1 and CDR2 sequences are LNHDA and SQIVND (reference sequence). The CDR3 sequence is 13 residues long. V was pared by 10 bases and J by 7 bases, with 6 bases of the junction left unmatched. DNA for the CDR3: TGTGCCACCCGGGACAGGGGGTTTAATGAGCAGTTCTTC. Amino acid sequence: CATRDRGFNEQFF.

V is TRBV6-5 and J is TRBJ1-4; possible D gene TRBD1, 6 bases. The V and J ends lost 10 bases and 7 bases respectively, with 19 bases between them. CDR3 length equals 14 residues. The germline V gene encodes CDR1 MNHEY and CDR2 SVGAGI. The CDR3 here is CATYPGHNPEKLFF. CDR3 coding DNA: TGTGCCACTTACCCGGGACATAACCCTGAAAAACTGTTTTTT.

This chain links TRBV11-3 with TRBJ2-1, with 8 bases fitting TRBD2. V gave up 1 base and J gave up 8 bases; unmatched junction bases: 10. CDR3 size: 16 residues. Germline V gene sequence: CDR1 SGHNT, CDR2 YENEEA. The CDR3 region has the DNA TGTGCCAGCAGCTTAGGTGTAGGGACTAGAGGGGATGAGCAGTTCTTC. Amino acids: CASSLGVGTRGDEQFF. The variable domain in full, with the rest retrieved from reference TRBV11-3 and TRBJ2-1, is EAGVVQSPRYKIIEKKQPVAFWCNPISGHNTLYWYLQNLGQGPELLIRYENEEAVDDSQLPKDRFSAERLKGVDSTLKIQPAELGDSAVYLCASSLGVGTRGDEQFFGPGTRLTVL.

The chain carries TRBV12-5 and TRBJ2-5, with D perhaps TRBD2 (6 bases). Germline CDR1 is LGHNT and CDR2 is FRNRAP. V lost 4 bases and J lost 5, with 17 bases in between. This CDR3 is built from 15 residues. This CDR3 is CASGSYQAGWETQYF. CDR3 DNA: TGTGCTAGTGGTTCCTATCAAGCGGGCTGGGAGACCCAGTACTTC.

V and J are TRBV12-3 or TRBV12-4 and TRBJ1-2, with D unresolved. The CDR3 is 12 amino acids. Trimming took 3 bases from V and 5 from J, leaving 7 bases between them. The CDR3 here is CASSFETYGYTF. CDR3 bases: TGTGCCAGCAGTTTTGAGACTTATGGCTACACCTTC.

This rearrangement joins TRBV3-1 (or the pseudogene TRBV3-2) to TRBJ2-2; a possible D gene is TRBD2 (5 bases). The CDR3 totals 14 residues. V was clipped by 1 base and J by 5 bases, with 8 bases between them. The V gene's germline CDR1 is LGHDT and CDR2 YNNKEL (reference sequence). Written as DNA, the CDR3 is TGTGCCAGCAGCCAAGGACGAGGGACCGGGGAGCTGTTTTTT. It specifies CASSQGRGTGELFF.

This rearrangement joins TRBV19 to TRBJ1-5; 9 bases line up with TRBD1. The germline CDR1 and CDR2 sequences are LNHDA and SQIVND (reference sequence). The CDR3 consists of 16 residues. The V segment lost 3 bases and the J segment 5 bases; nucleotides outside the gene matches: 8. The CDR3 nucleotides are TGTGCCAGTAGTATCCTCACAGGGGGCCAGGATCAGCCCCAGCATTTT. Protein sequence: CASSILTGGQDQPQHF.

The V gene is TRBV28, the J gene TRBJ1-5; D possibly corresponds to TRBD1 (5 bases). The CDR3 spans 17 residues. The V gene lost 3 bases and the J gene lost 0 bases, with 15 bases spanning the gap. Germline-derived CDR1 and CDR2 are MDHEN and SYDVKM. CDR3 amino acids: CASSLGGGSYSNQPQHF. The CDR3 DNA reads as TGTGCCAGCAGTTTGGGGGGTGGGAGCTATAGCAATCAGCCCCAGCATTTT. Together with reference TRBV28 and TRBJ1-5, the CDR3 gives the full variable domain: DVKVTQSSRYLVKRTGEKVFLECVQDMDHENMFWYRQDPGLGLRLIYFSYDVKMKEKGDIPEGYSVSREKKERFSLILESASTNQTSMYLCASSLGGGSYSNQPQHFGDGTRLSIL.

The V gene is TRBV5-1, the J gene TRBJ1-1; D call uncertain. The germline V and J ends were trimmed by 4 bases and 4 bases, with 14 bases remaining between them. The CDR3 spans 14 residues. Germline V gene sequence: CDR1 SGHRS, CDR2 YFSETQ. CDR3 residues: CASSTRRGVTEAFF. As DNA, the CDR3 is TGCGCCAGCAGCACCCGACGGGGTGTCACTGAAGCTTTCTTT.

The chain employs TRBV5-1 and TRBJ1-2; 11 nucleotides agree with TRBD1. Trimming removed 4 bases from V and 7 bases from J; junction bases left unmatched: 6. Germline V gene sequence: CDR1 SGHRS, CDR2 YFSETQ. The CDR3 totals 14 residues. This CDR3 is CASSGGQGESGYTF. The CDR3 DNA reads TGCGCCAGCAGCGGGGGACAGGGGGAGTCTGGCTACACCTTC.

This chain links TRBV21-1 with TRBJ1-5. TRBV21-1 is a recognized pseudogene. The CDR3 is 17 amino acids. The CDR3 loop is CASSARGWWKGGQPQHF. CDR3 sequence (DNA): TGTGCCAGCAGCGCGCGGGGGTGGTGGAAAGGCGGTCAGCCCCAGCATTTT.

This chain joins TRBV5-1 and TRBJ1-2; TRBD1 might be the D (5 bases). Germline V lookup: CDR1 SGHRS, CDR2 YFSETQ. Trimming stripped 2 bases from V and 5 bases from J, with 10 bases between. The CDR3 length is 13 residues. CDR3 residues: CASSFDSDYGYTF. In DNA, the CDR3 is TGCGCCAGCAGCTTCGACAGCGATTATGGCTACACCTTC. Based on the CDR3 plus reference TRBV5-1 and TRBJ1-2, the full variable domain is KAGVTQTPRYLIKTRGQQVTLSCSPISGHRSVSWYQQTPGQGLQFLFEYFSETQRNKGNFPGRFSGRQFSNSRSEMNVSTLELGDSALYLCASSFDSDYGYTFGSGTRLTVV.

The rearrangement joins TRBV6-4 to TRBJ2-7; 11 nucleotides match TRBD2. This CDR3 region has 16 residues. The germline V gene has CDR1 MRHNA and CDR2 SNTAGT. V was clipped by 6 bases and J by 7 bases; unmatched bases: 14. CDR3 residues: CASSGVGLAGPWEQYF. The CDR3 nucleotides are TGTGCCAGCAGCGGCGTCGGACTAGCGGGTCCCTGGGAGCAGTACTTC.

The V and J genes are TRBV11-2 and TRBJ1-3, with TRBD1 matching over 7 bases. Germline loops: CDR1 SGHAT, CDR2 FQNNGV. The V gene end was trimmed by 3 bases and the J gene end by 4 bases; junction bases not matched to a gene: 6. This CDR3 is 15 amino acids long. CDR3 amino acids: CASSFNRGSGNTIYF. The CDR3 coding sequence is TGTGCCAGCAGCTTTAACAGGGGCTCAGGAAACACCATATATTTT.

The rearrangement links TRBV11-2 to TRBJ1-1, with 7 bases that match TRBD1. Germline values: CDR1 SGHAT, CDR2 FQNNGV. With 3 bases clipped from V and 6 bases from J, the junction kept 1 base outside the gene matches. The CDR3 runs to 12 residues. The CDR3 coding sequence is TGTGCCAGCAGCTTTGACAGGGCTGAAGCTTTCTTT. It specifies CASSFDRAEAFF.

The V call is TRBV7-2, the J call TRBJ2-2; 9 nucleotides agree with TRBD2. In germline, CDR1 is SGHTA, CDR2 FQGNSA. The CDR3 is 13 residues long. V lost 5 bases and J lost 8; bases outside the gene matches: 3. CDR3 residues: CASSDSGRGELFF. CDR3 nucleotide sequence: TGTGCCAGCAGCGATAGCGGGAGAGGGGAGCTGTTTTTT.

The rearrangement joins TRBV19 to TRBJ1-5, with 8 bases lining up with TRBD1. In germline, CDR1 is LNHDA, CDR2 SQIVND (reference sequence). This CDR3 contains 15 residues. Germline trimming cut 5 bases from V and 7 bases from J; bases unmatched to any gene: 10. The CDR3 bases are TGTGCCAGTAGTTCTTCCGGGACAGGTGGACAGCCCCAGCATTTT. It translates to CASSSSGTGGQPQHF.